This T cell receptor beta chain derives from a study of blood T cells in healthy people across ages. This clonotype was counted many times. Its antigen is unknown. It was with a sample-barcoded 5' primer and a J-beta primer mix that a second PCR of roughly 7 to 12 cycles was run. Samples each returned at least 2.5 million CDR3-containing paired-end reads. TCRdb re-derived calls from the 5' RACE reads in MiXCR, one entry per CDR3 protein. Counted here are about 1,800,000 distinct CDR3 sequences, about 30% occurring once; the ten biggest clones make up 7% to 9%. Germline V gives CDR1 KGHDR, CDR2 SFDVKD. This CDR3 has 15 residues. V was shortened by 3 bases and J by 8 bases, with 16 bases between the two germline ends. Study-wide points: Naive T cell percentage and TCR beta diversity correlated strongly.

This receptor was obtained from a woman in her 30s in good health. The sample taken for sequencing was blood. The rearrangement uses TRBV24-1 and TRBJ2-1; a possible D gene is TRBD2 (6 bases). The CDR3: CATSDGLTTRDEQFF. CDR3 sequence (DNA): TGTGCCACCAGTGATGGACTAACTACGAGGGATGAGCAGTTCTTC.